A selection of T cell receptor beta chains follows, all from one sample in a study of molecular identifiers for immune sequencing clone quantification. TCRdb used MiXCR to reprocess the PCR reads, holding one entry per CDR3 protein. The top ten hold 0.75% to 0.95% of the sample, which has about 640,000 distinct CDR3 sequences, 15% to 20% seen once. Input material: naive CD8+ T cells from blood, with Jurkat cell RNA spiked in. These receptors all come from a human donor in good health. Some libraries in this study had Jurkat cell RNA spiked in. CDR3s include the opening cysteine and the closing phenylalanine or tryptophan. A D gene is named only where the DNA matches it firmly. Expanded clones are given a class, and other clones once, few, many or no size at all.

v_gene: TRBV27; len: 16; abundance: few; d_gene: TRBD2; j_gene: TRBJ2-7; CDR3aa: CASSLLGTSGSYEQYF; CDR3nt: TGTGCCAGCAGTTTATTGGGGACTAGCGGTTCCTACGAGCAGTACTTC
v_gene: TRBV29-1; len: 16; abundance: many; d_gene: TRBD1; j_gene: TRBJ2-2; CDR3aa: CSVEGAGTGVTGELFF; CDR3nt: TGCAGCGTTGAAGGGGCAGGGACAGGGGTCACCGGGGAGCTGTTTTTT
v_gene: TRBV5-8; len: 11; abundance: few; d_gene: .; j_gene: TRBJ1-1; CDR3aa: CASSLPRGAFF; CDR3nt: TGTGCCAGCAGCTTGCCGCGTGGAGCTTTCTTT
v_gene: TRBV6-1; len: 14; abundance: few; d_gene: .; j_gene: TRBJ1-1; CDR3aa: CASSLDTWNTEAFF; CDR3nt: TGTGCCAGCAGCTTGGACACGTGGAACACTGAAGCTTTCTTT
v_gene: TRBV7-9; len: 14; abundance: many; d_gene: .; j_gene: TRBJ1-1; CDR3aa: CASSLRDVNTEAFF; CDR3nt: TGTGCCAGCAGCTTAAGGGACGTGAACACTGAAGCTTTCTTT
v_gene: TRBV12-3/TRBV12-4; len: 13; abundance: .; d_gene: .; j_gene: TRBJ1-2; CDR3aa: CASSLVPGRGYTF; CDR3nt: TGTGCCAGCAGTTTGGTGCCGGGCAGGGGCTACACCTTC
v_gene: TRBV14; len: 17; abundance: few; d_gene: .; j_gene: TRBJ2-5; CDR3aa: CASSQDVRGQYQETQYF; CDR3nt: TGTGCCAGCAGCCAAGATGTCCGTGGCCAGTACCAAGAGACCCAGTACTTC
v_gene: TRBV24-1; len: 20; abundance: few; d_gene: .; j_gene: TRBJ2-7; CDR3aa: CATDYHQGPKVKPDPYEQYF; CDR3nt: TGTGCCACCGACTACCACCAGGGACCGAAGGTCAAGCCTGACCCCTACGAGCAGTACTTC
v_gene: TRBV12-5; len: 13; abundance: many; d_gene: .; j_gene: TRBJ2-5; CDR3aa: CASGLTSRETQYF; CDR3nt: TGTGCTAGTGGTTTGACTAGCAGGGAGACCCAGTACTTC
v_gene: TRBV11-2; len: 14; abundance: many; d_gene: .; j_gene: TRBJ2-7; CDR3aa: CASSPFPQSYEQYF; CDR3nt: TGTGCCAGCAGCCCCTTTCCCCAGTCATACGAGCAGTACTTC
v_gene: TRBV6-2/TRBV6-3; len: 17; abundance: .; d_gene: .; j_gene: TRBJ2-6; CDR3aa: CASSYSMWELGANVLTF; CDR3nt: TGTGCCAGCAGTTACTCGATGTGGGAACTTGGGGCCAACGTCCTGACTTTC
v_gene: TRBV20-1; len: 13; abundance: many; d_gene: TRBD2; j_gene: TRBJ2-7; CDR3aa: CRVSSGSTYEQYF; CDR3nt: TGCAGGGTATCTAGCGGCAGCACCTACGAGCAGTACTTC
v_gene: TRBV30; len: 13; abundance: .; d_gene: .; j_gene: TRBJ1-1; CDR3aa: CAWEGFPNTEAFF; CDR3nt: TGTGCCTGGGAGGGGTTCCCGAACACTGAAGCTTTCTTT
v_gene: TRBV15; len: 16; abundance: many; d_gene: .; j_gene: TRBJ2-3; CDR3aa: CATTQGGASSTDTQYF; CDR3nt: TGTGCCACCACCCAGGGGGGAGCCTCTAGCACAGATACGCAGTATTTT
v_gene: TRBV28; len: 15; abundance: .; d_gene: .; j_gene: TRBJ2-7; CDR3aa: CASSLGMGWSYEQYF; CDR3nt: TGTGCCAGCAGTTTAGGTATGGGCTGGTCGTATGAGCAGTACTTC
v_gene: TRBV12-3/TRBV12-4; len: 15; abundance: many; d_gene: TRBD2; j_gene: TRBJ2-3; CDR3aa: CASSGLAGAPDTQYF; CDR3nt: TGTGCCAGCAGCGGACTAGCGGGAGCCCCAGATACGCAGTATTTT
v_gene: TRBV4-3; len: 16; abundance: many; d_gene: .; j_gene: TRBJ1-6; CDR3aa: CASSPYYGQTNSPLHF; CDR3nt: TGCGCCAGCAGCCCCTACTACGGACAGACCAATTCACCCCTCCACTTT
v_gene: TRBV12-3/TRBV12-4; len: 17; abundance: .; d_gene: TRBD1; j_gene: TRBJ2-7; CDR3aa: CASSLEETTGVYYEQYF; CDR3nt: TGTGCCAGCAGTTTAGAGGAAACAACAGGGGTTTACTACGAGCAGTACTTC
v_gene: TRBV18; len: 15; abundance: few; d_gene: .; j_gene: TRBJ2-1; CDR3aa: CASSPGQGSGNEQFF; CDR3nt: TGTGCCAGCTCACCCGGCCAGGGGTCAGGAAATGAGCAGTTCTTC
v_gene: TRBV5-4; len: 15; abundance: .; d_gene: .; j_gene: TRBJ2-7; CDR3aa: CASSLGRGRSYEQYF; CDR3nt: TGTGCCAGCAGCTTGGGTCGGGGGCGATCCTACGAGCAGTACTTC
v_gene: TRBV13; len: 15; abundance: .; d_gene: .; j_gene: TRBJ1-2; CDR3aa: CASSPQTVYNYGYTF; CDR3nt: TGTGCCAGCAGCCCACAGACAGTTTATAACTATGGCTACACCTTC
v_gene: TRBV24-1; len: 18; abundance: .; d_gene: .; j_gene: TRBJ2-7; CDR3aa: CATSSGRGPDQGTYEQYF; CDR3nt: TGTGCCACCAGTTCGGGTCGGGGCCCCGATCAGGGCACCTACGAGCAGTACTTC
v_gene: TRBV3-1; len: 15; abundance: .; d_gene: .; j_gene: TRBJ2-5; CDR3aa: CASSQVGENQETQYF; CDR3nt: TGTGCCAGCAGCCAAGTGGGGGAAAACCAAGAGACCCAGTACTTC
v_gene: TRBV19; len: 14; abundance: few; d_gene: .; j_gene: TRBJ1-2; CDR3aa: CASSIMTATYGYTF; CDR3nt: TGTGCCAGTAGTATAATGACGGCCACTTATGGCTACACCTTC
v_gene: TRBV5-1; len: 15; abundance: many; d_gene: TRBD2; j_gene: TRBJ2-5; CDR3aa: CASSLSGRYQETQYF; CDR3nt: TGCGCCAGCAGCTTGAGCGGGAGGTACCAAGAGACCCAGTACTTC
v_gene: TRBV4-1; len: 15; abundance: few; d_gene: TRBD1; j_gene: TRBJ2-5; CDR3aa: CASSPSRQGRETQYF; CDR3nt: TGCGCCAGCAGCCCGTCGCGACAGGGCCGGGAGACCCAGTACTTC
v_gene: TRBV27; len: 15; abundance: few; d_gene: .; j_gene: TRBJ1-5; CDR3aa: CASSSRTLSNQPQHF; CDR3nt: TGTGCCAGCAGTTCGCGGACATTGAGCAATCAGCCCCAGCATTTT
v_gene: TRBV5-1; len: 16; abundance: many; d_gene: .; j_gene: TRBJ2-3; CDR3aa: CASSLTGSELTDTQYF; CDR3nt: TGCGCCAGCAGCTTGACAGGGAGTGAGTTGACAGATACGCAGTATTTT
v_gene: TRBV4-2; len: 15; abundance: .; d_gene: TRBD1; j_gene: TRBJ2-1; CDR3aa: CASSQETGVHHEQFF; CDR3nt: TGTGCCAGCAGCCAGGAGACAGGGGTTCACCATGAGCAGTTCTTC
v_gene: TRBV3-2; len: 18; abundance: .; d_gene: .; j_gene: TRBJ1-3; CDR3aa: CASSQDEGQASSGNTIYF; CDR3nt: TGTGCCAGCAGCCAAGATGAGGGGCAGGCATCCTCTGGAAACACCATATATTTT
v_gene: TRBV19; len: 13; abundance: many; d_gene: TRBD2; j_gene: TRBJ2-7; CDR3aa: CASSMRGFYEQYF; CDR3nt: TGTGCCAGTAGTATGCGGGGGTTCTACGAGCAGTACTTC
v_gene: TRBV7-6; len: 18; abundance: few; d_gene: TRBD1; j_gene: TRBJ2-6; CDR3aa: CASSGPGTGGGGANVLTF; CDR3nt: TGTGCCAGCAGCGGCCCCGGGACAGGGGGCGGGGGGGCCAACGTCCTGACTTTC
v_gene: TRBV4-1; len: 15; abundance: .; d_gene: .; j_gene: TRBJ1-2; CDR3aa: CASSQDLGVLYGYTF; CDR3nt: TGCGCCAGCAGCCAAGATCTAGGGGTCCTCTATGGCTACACCTTC
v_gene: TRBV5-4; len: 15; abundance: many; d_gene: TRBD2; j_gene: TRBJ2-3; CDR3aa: CASSPGLAYTDTQYF; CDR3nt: TGTGCCAGCAGCCCCGGACTAGCCTACACAGATACGCAGTATTTT
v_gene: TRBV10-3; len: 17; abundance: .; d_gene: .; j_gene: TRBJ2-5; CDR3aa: CAISAQDRRRGDETQYF; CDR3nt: TGTGCCATCAGTGCCCAGGATCGGCGGAGGGGCGACGAGACCCAGTACTTC
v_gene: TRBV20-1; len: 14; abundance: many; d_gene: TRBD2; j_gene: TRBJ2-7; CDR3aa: CSARGLAGYGEQYF; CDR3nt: TGCAGTGCTAGAGGACTAGCGGGATATGGGGAGCAGTACTTC
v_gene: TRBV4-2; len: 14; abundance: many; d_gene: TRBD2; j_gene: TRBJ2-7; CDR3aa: CASSHSGPSYEQYF; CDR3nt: TGTGCCAGCAGCCATAGCGGGCCCTCCTACGAGCAGTACTTC
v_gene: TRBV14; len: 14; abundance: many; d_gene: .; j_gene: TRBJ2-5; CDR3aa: CASSHSLIDWTQYF; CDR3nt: TGTGCCAGCAGCCATAGCCTGATAGATTGGACCCAGTACTTC
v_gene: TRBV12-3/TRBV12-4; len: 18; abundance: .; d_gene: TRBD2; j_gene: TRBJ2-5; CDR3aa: CASSIGLAGAGPKETQYF; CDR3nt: TGTGCCAGCAGTATCGGACTAGCGGGAGCCGGCCCAAAAGAGACCCAGTACTTC
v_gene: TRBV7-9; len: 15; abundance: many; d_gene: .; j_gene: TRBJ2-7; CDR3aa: CASSLLPGEAYEQYF; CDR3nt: TGTGCCAGCAGCCTTCTACCCGGGGAGGCCTACGAGCAGTACTTC